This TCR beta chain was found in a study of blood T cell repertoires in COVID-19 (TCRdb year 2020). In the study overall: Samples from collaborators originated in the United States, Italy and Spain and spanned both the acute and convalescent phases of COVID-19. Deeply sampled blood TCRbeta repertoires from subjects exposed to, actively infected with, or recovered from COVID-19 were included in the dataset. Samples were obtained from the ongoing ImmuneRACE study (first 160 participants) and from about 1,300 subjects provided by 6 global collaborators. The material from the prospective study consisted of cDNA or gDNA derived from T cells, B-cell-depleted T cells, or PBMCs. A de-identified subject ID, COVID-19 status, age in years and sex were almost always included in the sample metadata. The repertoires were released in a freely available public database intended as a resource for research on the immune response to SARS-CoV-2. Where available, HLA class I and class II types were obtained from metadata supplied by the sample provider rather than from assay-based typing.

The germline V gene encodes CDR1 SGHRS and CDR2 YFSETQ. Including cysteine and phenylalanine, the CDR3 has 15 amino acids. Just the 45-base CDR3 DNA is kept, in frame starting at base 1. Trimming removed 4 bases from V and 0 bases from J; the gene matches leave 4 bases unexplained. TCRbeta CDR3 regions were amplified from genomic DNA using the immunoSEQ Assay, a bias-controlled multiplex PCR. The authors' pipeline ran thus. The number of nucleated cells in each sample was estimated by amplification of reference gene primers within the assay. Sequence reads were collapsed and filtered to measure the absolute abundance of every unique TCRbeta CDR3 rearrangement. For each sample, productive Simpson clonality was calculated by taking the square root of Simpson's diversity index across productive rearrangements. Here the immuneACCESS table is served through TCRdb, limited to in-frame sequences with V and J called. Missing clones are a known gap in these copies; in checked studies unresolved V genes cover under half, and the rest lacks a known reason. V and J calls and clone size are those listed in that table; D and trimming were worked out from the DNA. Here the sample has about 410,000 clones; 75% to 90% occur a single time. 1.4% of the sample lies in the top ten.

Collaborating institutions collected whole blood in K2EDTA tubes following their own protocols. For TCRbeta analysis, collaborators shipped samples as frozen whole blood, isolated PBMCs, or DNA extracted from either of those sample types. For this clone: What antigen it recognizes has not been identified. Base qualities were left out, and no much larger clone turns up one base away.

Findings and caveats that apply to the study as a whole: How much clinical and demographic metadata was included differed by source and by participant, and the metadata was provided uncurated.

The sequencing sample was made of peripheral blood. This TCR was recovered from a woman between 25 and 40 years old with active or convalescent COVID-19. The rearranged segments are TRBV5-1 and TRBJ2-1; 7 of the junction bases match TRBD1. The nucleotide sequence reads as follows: TGCGCCAGCAGCAAGGGGGACAGCTCCTACAATGAGCAGTTCTTC. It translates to CASSKGDSSYNEQFF.